This TCR beta chain comes out of a study of cytomegalovirus exposure and HLA in healthy donors. Germline CDR1 reads MDHEN; CDR2 reads SYDVKM. The CDR3 totals 15 residues. After removal of 2 bases from V and 5 bases from J, the junction contained 6 bases not matched to a gene. Amplification used 60 Vbeta primers and 13 Jbeta primers. The assay was immunoSEQ multiplex PCR, and TCRdb's table has in-frame clones only and misses some. This table holds about 92,000 clones, 84% found once. This rearrangement joins TRBV28 to TRBJ1-2; 9 bases fit TRBD1. The sequence was collected from a woman between 18 and 30 years old in good health and CMV-seropositive. Input material: PBMCs. The CDR3, as DNA: TGTGCCAGCAGTTTACCCTACAGGGGGCCATATGGCTACACCTTC. This encodes CASSLPYRGPYGYTF.